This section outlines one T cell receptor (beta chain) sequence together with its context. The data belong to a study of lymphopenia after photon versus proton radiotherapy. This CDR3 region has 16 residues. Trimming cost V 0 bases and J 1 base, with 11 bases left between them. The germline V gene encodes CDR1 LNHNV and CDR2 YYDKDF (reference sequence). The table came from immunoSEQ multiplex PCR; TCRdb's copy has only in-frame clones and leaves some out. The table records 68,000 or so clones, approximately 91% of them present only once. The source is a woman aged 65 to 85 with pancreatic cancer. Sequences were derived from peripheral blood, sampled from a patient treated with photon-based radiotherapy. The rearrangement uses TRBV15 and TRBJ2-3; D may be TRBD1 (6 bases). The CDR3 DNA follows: TGTGCCACCAGCAGAGATAACAGGGACGGCACAGATACGCAGTATTTT. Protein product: CATSRDNRDGTDTQYF.